These T cell receptor beta chains were read from a single sample in a study of OX40 agonist ivuxolimab in advanced cancers. The table came from immunoSEQ multiplex PCR; TCRdb's copy has only in-frame clones and leaves some out. The sample shows about 27,000 clones, about 81% of them seen only once. The sequencing used CD4+ or CD8+ T cells sorted from blood, collected in a trial of the OX40 agonist ivuxolimab. Receptors originate from an adult with an advanced solid tumor such as melanoma, head and neck, liver or kidney cancer. The CDR3 runs from the conserved cysteine through the conserved F or W. A D gene is named only where the DNA matches it firmly. The size field is filled for only some rows; it gives once, few, many or a size class.

v_gene,d_gene,j_gene,abundance,CDR3nt,CDR3aa
TRBV7-2,TRBD2,TRBJ2-7,NA,TGTGCCAGCAGCCCTAGTAGCGGGAGGGCCTCCTCCTACGAGCAGTACTTC,CASSPSSGRASSYEQYF
TRBV6-5,NA,TRBJ1-5,NA,TGTGCCAGCAGTTACACAGGGCGTGGTCAGCCCCAGCATTTT,CASSYTGRGQPQHF
TRBV27,NA,TRBJ1-1,NA,TGTGCCAGCCTTGGGTGGGGGATCACTGAAGCTTTCTTT,CASLGWGITEAFF
TRBV7-9,NA,TRBJ2-1,NA,TGTGCCAGCAGCTCCCCTCTGTCGGTCATGTACAATGAGCAGTTCTTC,CASSSPLSVMYNEQFF
TRBV4-3,NA,TRBJ2-5,NA,TGCGCCAGCAGCCAAGATCGGGTGCCCCGGGAGACCCAGTACTTC,CASSQDRVPRETQYF
TRBV7-6,NA,TRBJ1-1,once,TGTGCCAGCAGCTTAGGAGGGGCGGTCACTGAAGCTTTCTTT,CASSLGGAVTEAFF
TRBV27,NA,TRBJ2-7,NA,TGTGCCACCCGGGAAAGGGGGTCTGAGCAGTACTTC,CATRERGSEQYF
TRBV11-2,TRBD1,TRBJ2-1,NA,TGTGCCAGCAGCTTAGGCCCCGGGACAGTCTCCTACAATGAGCAGTTCTTC,CASSLGPGTVSYNEQFF
TRBV6-1,NA,TRBJ1-1,NA,TGTGCCAGCAGTTGGTCACGGGACACTGAAGCTTTCTTT,CASSWSRDTEAFF
TRBV14,NA,TRBJ2-1,NA,TGTGCCAGCAGCCACTCGGCCGTAAAGTACAATGAGCAGTTCTTC,CASSHSAVKYNEQFF
TRBV28,NA,TRBJ2-1,NA,TGTGCCAGCAGTCAGGACAGAGAGCCATACAATGAGCAGTTCTTC,CASSQDREPYNEQFF
TRBV6-6,NA,TRBJ2-3,once,TGTGCCAGCAGTCTCGTGGGCGTGGACTTCACAGATACGCAGTATTTT,CASSLVGVDFTDTQYF
TRBV4-1,NA,TRBJ2-6,NA,TGCGCCAGCAGCCAGCTAGGCGGGACCCGAGGGGCCAACGTCCTGACTTTC,CASSQLGGTRGANVLTF
TRBV21-1,NA,TRBJ1-2,NA,TGTGCCAGCAGCAAAACGGGCAACTTC,CASSKTGNF
TRBV27,NA,TRBJ2-1,NA,TGTGCCAGCAGTTCTGGCGGGGCAAACAATGAGCAGTTCTTC,CASSSGGANNEQFF
TRBV10-3,NA,TRBJ1-3,NA,TGTGCCATCAGGCAGGGGGGAAACACCATATATTTT,CAIRQGGNTIYF
TRBV2,NA,TRBJ2-4,once,TGTGCCAGCAGTCCGGGGGGCGAGAACATTCAGTACTTC,CASSPGGENIQYF
TRBV5-6,NA,TRBJ2-7,NA,TGTGCCAGCAGCTTGGGAGGGGCGACGTACTTC,CASSLGGATYF
TRBV7-9,NA,TRBJ2-3,NA,TGTGCCAGCAGCTTAGGGGACGTCACAGATACGCAGTATTTT,CASSLGDVTDTQYF
TRBV27,NA,TRBJ2-7,NA,TGTGCCAGCAGTTACTCCGGGACTTTGAGAGGGGAGCAGTACTTC,CASSYSGTLRGEQYF
TRBV20-1,NA,TRBJ1-1,NA,TGCAGTGCTAATATCCAGGGTGAAGCTTTCTTT,CSANIQGEAFF
TRBV27,NA,TRBJ1-3,medium-sized,TGTGCCAGCAGTCCCTCAGGATCAGGAGCTGGAAACACCATATATTTT,CASSPSGSGAGNTIYF
TRBV9,NA,TRBJ2-7,NA,TGTGCCAGCAGCGTAGATGTCGCCCCGCGGGAGCAGTACTTC,CASSVDVAPREQYF
TRBV28,TRBD1,TRBJ1-2,NA,TGTGCCAGCAGTGCGGACAGGGGGCGCGAGGATGGGAACTATGGCTACACCTTC,CASSADRGREDGNYGYTF
TRBV13,NA,TRBJ2-1,NA,TGTGCCAGCAGCTTAGCAGAGCGGGTGCTGGAGGGCCAGTTCTTC,CASSLAERVLEGQFF
TRBV9,NA,TRBJ2-7,NA,TGTGCCAGCAGCGTAGATGAAGGGGTTGGGAACGAGCAGTACTTC,CASSVDEGVGNEQYF
TRBV30,NA,TRBJ1-6,NA,TGTGCCTGGAGTGTCGCGATAGGGCAGGCTTCACCCCTCCACTTT,CAWSVAIGQASPLHF
TRBV27,TRBD2,TRBJ2-7,NA,TGTGCCAGCAGTTTAGCCGCTAGCGGGCACTACGAGCAGTACTTC,CASSLAASGHYEQYF
TRBV7-6,NA,TRBJ2-1,NA,TGTGCCAGCAGCTTAGAGGGCGCCCTAGTCTACAATGAGCAGTTCTTC,CASSLEGALVYNEQFF